The 30 T cell receptor beta chains below were found in one sample sequenced in a study of cytomegalovirus exposure and HLA in healthy donors. 60 Vbeta and 13 Jbeta primers were used in PCR. Generated by immunoSEQ multiplex PCR, the TCRdb table keeps only in-frame clones and is missing some. The data hold 150,000 to 250,000 clones, with 85% observed a single time. Specimen: PBMCs. The receptors originated from a woman in her 50s in good health and CMV-seronegative.

The rearrangement joins TRBV27 to TRBJ2-1, with 9 bases identical to TRBD2. Germline CDR1 MNHEY, CDR2 SMNVEV (reference sequence). With V trimmed by 4 bases and J by 0 bases, 4 bases remained unmatched. The CDR3 has 16 amino acids. The CDR3 loop reads CASSSASGTSYNEQFF. CDR3 DNA: TGTGCCAGCAGTTCAGCTAGCGGGACCTCCTACAATGAGCAGTTCTTC.

This chain joins TRBV2 and TRBJ2-1; 7 positions match TRBD1. The CDR3 spans 13 residues. Unmatched junction bases numbered 6, after V lost 6 bases and J lost 7 bases. CDR1 is SNHLY, CDR2 FYNNEI, per germline. The CDR3 nucleotides are TGTGCCAGCAGAGACGACAGGGCAAATGAGCAGTTCTTC. It yields the protein CASRDDRANEQFF.

This sequence joins TRBV5-1 and TRBJ2-7, with TRBD1 as a possible D gene (6 bases). CDR3 size: 15 residues. Germline V CDR1 and CDR2: SGHRS, YFSETQ. The V end was cut by 5 bases, the J end by 6 bases, with 21 bases between. This CDR3 reads CASRVVVGGLSEQYF. CDR3 bases: TGCGCCAGCAGGGTTGTCGTTGGGGGCCTCAGCGAGCAGTACTTC.

CDR3 residues: CASRREAYNSPLHF. CDR3 sequence (DNA): TGTGCCAGCAGACGGGAGGCCTATAATTCACCCCTCCACTTT. The chain uses TRBV6-6 and TRBJ1-6; D call uncertain. Trimming shortened V by 6 bases and J by 2 bases, and 8 bases separated the two germline ends. Germline V gene data show CDR1 as MNHNY and CDR2 as SVGAGI (reference sequence). This CDR3 comprises 14 residues.

The V gene is TRBV19, the J gene TRBJ2-3, with 12 bases lining up with TRBD2. In germline, CDR1 is LNHDA, CDR2 SQIVND (reference sequence). This CDR3 spans 17 amino acids. V gave up 3 bases and J gave up 6 bases; unmatched junction bases: 10. The CDR3 spells CASSMFALAGGSDTQYF. The CDR3 DNA sequence: TGTGCCAGTAGTATGTTCGCACTAGCGGGAGGATCCGATACGCAGTATTTT.

V is TRBV6-1 and J is TRBJ2-1; 13 bases are shared with TRBD2. CDR1 and CDR2 from the germline V gene are MNHNS and SASEGT. This CDR3 has 15 residues. The V and J ends lost 6 bases and 10 bases, in that order; junction bases with no gene match: 9. CDR3 region: CASRPTGTSGNEQFF. CDR3 DNA sequence: TGTGCCAGCAGACCCACCGGGACTAGCGGGAACGAGCAGTTCTTC.

The chain combines TRBV28 with TRBJ1-1, with D unclear. Germline CDR1 and CDR2: MDHEN and SYDVKM. This CDR3 comprises 12 residues. V was pared by 5 bases and J by 0 bases, with 4 bases between. CDR3 region: CASSPLNTEAFF. The CDR3 region has the DNA TGTGCCAGCAGTCCGTTGAACACTGAAGCTTTCTTT.

The rearrangement uses TRBV5-1 and TRBJ1-6; no reliable D call. V was clipped by 0 bases and J by 6 bases, with 10 bases between them. The CDR3 consists of 15 residues. The V gene's germline CDR1 is SGHRS and CDR2 YFSETQ. DNA of the CDR3: TGCGCCAGCAGCTTGGAGCGGCCCCCTAATTCACCCCTCCACTTT. This codes for CASSLERPPNSPLHF.

This clone is a singleton in its sample. The chain combines TRBV14 with TRBJ2-1; 7 positions agree with TRBD1. Per germline, CDR1 SGHDN and CDR2 FVKESK. J gave up 4 bases and V 1 base, and 7 bases lay outside the gene matches. CDR3 length: 16 amino acids. The CDR3 sequence: CASSQVIGGGYNEQFF. The CDR3 DNA reads as TGTGCCAGCAGCCAAGTCATAGGGGGCGGGTACAATGAGCAGTTCTTC.

This clone showed up just a few times. This rearrangement joins TRBV15 to TRBJ2-3, with D maybe TRBD2 (6 bases). The CDR3 covers 16 residues. Trimming removed 0 bases from V and 2 bases from J, with 12 bases in between. CDR1 and CDR2 from the germline V gene are LNHNV and YYDKDF (reference sequence). The CDR3 DNA sequence: TGTGCCACCAGCAGAGAACGGGGGATTTTCACAGATACGCAGTATTTT. Its translation: CATSRERGIFTDTQYF.

The rearrangement uses TRBV5-1 and TRBJ2-3; 7 bases line up with TRBD1. The CDR3 is 15 amino acids. The trim removed 6 bases at V and 6 bases at J, leaving 13 bases unmatched. Germline loops: CDR1 SGHRS, CDR2 YFSETQ. The CDR3 DNA follows: TGCGCCAGCATGTACGGGACAGACCTCAGGGATACGCAGTATTTT. Translation: CASMYGTDLRDTQYF.

The chain links TRBV9 to TRBJ2-7, with D unclear. V lost 0 bases, J lost 5 bases, and 12 bases lay in between. The CDR3 runs to 14 residues. Germline CDR1 reads SGDLS; CDR2 reads YYNGEE. The CDR3 loop is CASSVEWSRDEQYF. The CDR3 DNA is TGTGCCAGCAGCGTAGAGTGGTCTCGGGACGAGCAGTACTTC.

The CDR3 nucleotides read TGTGCCAGCAGCTATAGGCAGGGCTACGAGCAGTACTTC. Residues: CASSYRQGYEQYF. V and J are TRBV7-8 and TRBJ2-5; maybe TRBD1 (5 bases). TRBJ2-7 explains the end of the DNA better; the J call may be wrong. Germline values: CDR1 SGHVS, CDR2 FQNEAQ. The length of the CDR3 is 13 residues.

For the CDR3, the DNA is TGTGCCTGGAGCGTTTTGGGACTAACCACAGATACGCAGTATTTT. It translates to CAWSVLGLTTDTQYF. V and J are TRBV30 and TRBJ2-3; 7 bases match TRBD2. The CDR3 is made up of 15 amino acids. V trimming: 3 bases; J trimming: 2 bases; junction bases outside the gene matches: 8. CDR1 and CDR2 (germline): GTSNPN, SVGIG (reference sequence).

Remarks on this clone: Within the sample, other DNA sequences also encode this same CDR3. This chain uses TRBV5-1 with TRBJ1-2, with D possibly matching TRBD1 (6 bases). The V end was cut by 4 bases, the J end by 2 bases, with 9 bases between. CDR3 size: 13 residues. Germline V gene sequence: CDR1 SGHRS, CDR2 YFSETQ. The CDR3 here is CASSLGQNYGYTF. In DNA, the CDR3 is TGCGCCAGCAGCCTGGGACAAAACTATGGCTACACCTTC.

The CDR3 reads CASSQDPLTGGYTEAFF. The CDR3 bases are TGTGCCAGCAGCCAAGATCCCCTGACAGGGGGTTACACTGAAGCTTTCTTT. This chain connects TRBV14 to TRBJ1-1; 9 nucleotides agree with TRBD1. Looked up from germline, CDR1 is SGHDN and CDR2 is FVKESK. V was clipped by 0 bases and J by 3 bases; unmatched bases: 8. This CDR3 has 17 residues.

The rearrangement joins TRBV7-7 to TRBJ2-1; 8 bases line up with TRBD1. CDR1 SSHAT and CDR2 FNYEAQ come from the germline V gene (reference sequence). The V segment lost 5 bases and the J segment 1 base; nucleotides outside the gene matches: 4. The CDR3 spans 15 residues. CDR3 DNA sequence: TGTGCCAGCAGCCCAGGGGGCCAGTCCTACAATGAGCAGTTCTTC. This gives the protein CASSPGGQSYNEQFF. Full variable domain (rest looked up from reference TRBV7-7 and TRBJ2-1): GAGVSQSPRYKVTKRGQDVTLRCDPISSHATLYWYQQALGQGPEFLTYFNYEAQPDKSGLPSDRFSAERPEGSISTLTIQRTEQRDSAMYRCASSPGGQSYNEQFFGPGTRLTVL.

The genes are TRBV7-2 and TRBJ2-3; 7 nucleotides match TRBD2. The CDR3 totals 15 residues. The trim removed 5 bases at V and 9 bases at J, leaving 14 bases unmatched. The germline V gene encodes CDR1 SGHTA and CDR2 FQGNSA. In DNA, the CDR3 is TGTGCCAGCAGCCTGACTAACCCCTCGGGGGGAACGCAGTATTTT. Translated, it gives CASSLTNPSGGTQYF. Based on the CDR3 plus reference TRBV7-2 and TRBJ2-3, the full variable domain is GAGVSQSPSNKVTEKGKDVELRCDPISGHTALYWYRQSLGQGLEFLIYFQGNSAPDKSGLPSDRFSAERTGGSVSTLTIQRTQQEDSAVYLCASSLTNPSGGTQYFGPGTRLTVL.

The chain recombines TRBV28 with TRBJ2-4, with 7 bases fitting TRBD2. The junction had 13 bases not matched to a gene; V was cut back by 7 bases and J by 1 base. This CDR3 is 17 amino acids long. CDR1 MDHEN and CDR2 SYDVKM come from the germline V gene. The CDR3 loop reads CASMRGAREWAKNIQYF. The CDR3 coding sequence is TGTGCCAGCATGCGCGGTGCGCGGGAGTGGGCCAAAAACATTCAGTACTTC.

The chain recombines TRBV6-1 with TRBJ1-4; TRBD1 matches at 9 bases. CDR3 length: 19 residues. After removal of 4 bases from V and 4 bases from J, the junction contained 16 bases not matched to a gene. The germline gives CDR1 MNHNS, CDR2 SASEGT. The CDR3, as DNA: TGTGCCAGCAGTGGTCGGTACCGGGACAGGGAGGGAGGTAATGAAAAACTGTTTTTT. Protein sequence: CASSGRYRDREGGNEKLFF.

This chain uses TRBV5-1 with TRBJ1-4, with D unresolved. CDR1 and CDR2 (germline): SGHRS, YFSETQ. This CDR3 spans 15 amino acids. V shed 1 base and J shed 0 bases, with 7 bases lying between them. CDR3 bases: TGCGCCAGCAGCTTGACAGTCCCAACTAATGAAAAACTGTTTTTT. It translates to CASSLTVPTNEKLFF.

In this sample, this clone turned up once. J is TRBJ1-2 and V is TRBV2, with D uncertain. The V gene lost 4 bases and the J gene lost 5 bases, with 14 bases spanning the gap. There are 14 residues in the CDR3. CDR1 SNHLY and CDR2 FYNNEI come from the germline V gene. This CDR3 is CASSAAGGLYGYTF. The CDR3 DNA reads as TGTGCCAGCAGTGCTGCTGGAGGCTTATATGGCTACACCTTC.

The chain is built from TRBV29-1 and TRBJ2-7; 11 positions agree with TRBD1. The CDR3 loop spans 16 amino acids. Trimming removed 1 base from V and 5 bases from J; junction bases left unmatched: 10. CDR1 is SQVTM and CDR2 is ANQGSEA in the germline V gene. The CDR3 loop is CSVEARGDRGIHEQYF. The CDR3 DNA sequence: TGCAGCGTTGAAGCGAGAGGGGACAGGGGGATCCACGAGCAGTACTTC.

This clone showed up just a few times. V is TRBV10-2 and J is TRBJ1-5; TRBD1 matches at 8 bases. This CDR3 comprises 14 residues. The V gene's germline CDR1 is WSHSY and CDR2 SAAADI. Trimming cost V 6 bases and J 3 bases; bases outside gene matches: 4. DNA for the CDR3: TGCGCCAGCAGAGGACAGGGCGACAATCAGCCCCAGCATTTT. It encodes CASRGQGDNQPQHF.

The genes are TRBV6-1 and TRBJ2-1; 7 bases are shared with TRBD1. This CDR3 region has 18 residues. Germline trimming cut 0 bases from V and 4 bases from J; bases unmatched to any gene: 12. Germline CDR1 is MNHNS and CDR2 is SASEGT. CDR3 nucleotides: TGTGCCAGCAGTGAAGCGAGAAGACAGGGTCCTTCGTACAATGAGCAGTTCTTC. It encodes CASSEARRQGPSYNEQFF.

V usage is TRBV29-1 and J usage is TRBJ2-7; 7 bases match TRBD1. The CDR3 is 14 residues long. The germline V gene has CDR1 SQVTM and CDR2 ANQGSEA. Losses at the gene ends were 2 bases for V and 0 bases for J; bases not matched to a gene: 4. In DNA form, the CDR3 reads TGCAGCGTTGAAAAACAGGGGAGCTCCTACGAGCAGTACTTC. Protein sequence: CSVEKQGSSYEQYF.

This clone came up once. An end of the junction does not agree with germline; a read error may underlie this. This sequence joins TRBV9 and TRBJ2-7, with 9 bases that match TRBD2. The CDR3 is 15 residues long. Germline values: CDR1 SGDLS, CDR2 YYNGEE. DNA for the CDR3: TGTGCCAACAGCGGTAGGCGGGAGGGTTCCTACGAGCAGTACTTC. This codes for CANSGRREGSYEQYF.

This clone showed up just once. This rearrangement joins TRBV27 to TRBJ1-1; TRBD1 might be the D (5 bases). Germline V gene sequence: CDR1 MNHEY, CDR2 SMNVEV (reference sequence). Trimming cost V 2 bases and J 12 bases, with 19 bases left between them. The CDR3 loop spans 14 amino acids. The CDR3 DNA reads TGTGCCAGCAGTTTACGCAGACAAGGGGAAGGAACTTTCTTT. It is translated as CASSLRRQGEGTFF.

The rearrangement links TRBV28 to TRBJ2-3; 8 nucleotides match TRBD1. CDR1 is MDHEN and CDR2 is SYDVKM in the germline V gene. The ends lost 5 bases at V and 0 bases at J; junction bases unmatched: 7. The CDR3 contains 16 residues. The CDR3 protein is CASSLRTGRSTDTQYF. The CDR3 bases are TGTGCCAGCAGTCTTCGGACAGGGCGAAGCACAGATACGCAGTATTTT.

A note on this clone: A junction boundary mismatches the germline segment, possibly from a read error. The rearrangement joins TRBV5-6 to TRBJ1-2; 9 bases align to TRBD1. This CDR3 has 17 amino acids. The germline gives CDR1 SGHDT, CDR2 YYEEEE. This chain's CDR3 is CASSLGPGQGDFYGYTF. CDR3 nucleotide sequence: TGTGCCAGCAGTTTGGGGCCGGGACAGGGAGATTTTTATGGCTACACCTTC.